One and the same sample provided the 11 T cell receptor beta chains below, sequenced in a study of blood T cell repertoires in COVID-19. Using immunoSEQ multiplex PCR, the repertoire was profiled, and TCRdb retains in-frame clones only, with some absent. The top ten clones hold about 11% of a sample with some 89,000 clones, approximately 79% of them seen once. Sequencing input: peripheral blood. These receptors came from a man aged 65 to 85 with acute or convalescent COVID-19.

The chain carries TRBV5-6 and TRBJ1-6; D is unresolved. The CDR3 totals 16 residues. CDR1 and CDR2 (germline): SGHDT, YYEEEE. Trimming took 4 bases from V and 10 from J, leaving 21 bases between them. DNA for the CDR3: TGTGCCAGCAGCGTAAAAGCCGGGATCGTAGGATCACCCCTCCACTTT. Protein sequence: CASSVKAGIVGSPLHF.

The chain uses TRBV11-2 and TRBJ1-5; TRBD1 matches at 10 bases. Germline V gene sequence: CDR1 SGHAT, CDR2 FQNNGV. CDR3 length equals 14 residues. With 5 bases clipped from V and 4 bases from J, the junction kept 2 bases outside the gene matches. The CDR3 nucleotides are TGTGCCAGCAGCCGGGGACAGGGGAATCAGCCCCAGCATTTT. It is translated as CASSRGQGNQPQHF.

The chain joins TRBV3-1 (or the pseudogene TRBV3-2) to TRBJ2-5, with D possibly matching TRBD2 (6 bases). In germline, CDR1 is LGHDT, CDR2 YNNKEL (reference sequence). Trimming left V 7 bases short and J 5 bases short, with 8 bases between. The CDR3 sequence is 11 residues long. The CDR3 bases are TGTGCCAGCACCGCGGGGGAGACCCAGTACTTC. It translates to CASTAGETQYF.

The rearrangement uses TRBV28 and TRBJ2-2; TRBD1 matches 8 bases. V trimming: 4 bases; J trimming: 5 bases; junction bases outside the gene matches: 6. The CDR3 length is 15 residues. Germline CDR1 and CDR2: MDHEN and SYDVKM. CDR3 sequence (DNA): TGTGCCAGCAGTTCGACAGGGGAAGGGACCGGGGAGCTGTTTTTT. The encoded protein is CASSSTGEGTGELFF.

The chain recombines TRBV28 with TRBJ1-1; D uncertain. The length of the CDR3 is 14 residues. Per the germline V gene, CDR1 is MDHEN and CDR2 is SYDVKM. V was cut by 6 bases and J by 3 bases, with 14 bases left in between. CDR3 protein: CASSPIHGDTEAFF. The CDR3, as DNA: TGTGCCAGCAGCCCTATCCACGGGGACACTGAAGCTTTCTTT.

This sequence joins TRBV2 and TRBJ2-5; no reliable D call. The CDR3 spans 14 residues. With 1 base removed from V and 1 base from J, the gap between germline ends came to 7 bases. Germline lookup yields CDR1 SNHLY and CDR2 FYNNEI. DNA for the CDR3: TGTGCCAGCAGTGAAGACAGATCCCAAGAGACCCAGTACTTC. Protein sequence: CASSEDRSQETQYF.

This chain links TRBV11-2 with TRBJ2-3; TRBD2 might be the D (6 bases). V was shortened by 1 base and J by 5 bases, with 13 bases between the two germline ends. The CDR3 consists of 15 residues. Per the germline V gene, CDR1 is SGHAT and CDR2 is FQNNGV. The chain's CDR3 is CASSLVGGVVDTQYF. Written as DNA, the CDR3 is TGTGCCAGCAGCTTAGTTGGAGGGGTGGTAGATACGCAGTATTTT.

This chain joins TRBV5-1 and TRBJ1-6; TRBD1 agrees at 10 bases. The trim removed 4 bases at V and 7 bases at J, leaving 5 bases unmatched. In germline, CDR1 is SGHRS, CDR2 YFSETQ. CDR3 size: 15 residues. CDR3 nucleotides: TGCGCCAGCAGCGTGAAGGGACAGGGGAATTCACCCCTCCACTTT. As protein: CASSVKGQGNSPLHF. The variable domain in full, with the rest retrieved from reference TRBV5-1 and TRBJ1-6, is KAGVTQTPRYLIKTRGQQVTLSCSPISGHRSVSWYQQTPGQGLQFLFEYFSETQRNKGNFPGRFSGRQFSNSRSEMNVSTLELGDSALYLCASSVKGQGNSPLHFGNGTRLTVT.

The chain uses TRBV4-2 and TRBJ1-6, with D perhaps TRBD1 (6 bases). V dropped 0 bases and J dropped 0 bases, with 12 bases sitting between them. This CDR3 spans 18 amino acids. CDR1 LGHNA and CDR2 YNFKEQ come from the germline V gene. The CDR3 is CASSQEGRGSSYNSPLHF. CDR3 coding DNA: TGTGCCAGCAGCCAAGAGGGGAGGGGGAGCTCCTATAATTCACCCCTCCACTTT.

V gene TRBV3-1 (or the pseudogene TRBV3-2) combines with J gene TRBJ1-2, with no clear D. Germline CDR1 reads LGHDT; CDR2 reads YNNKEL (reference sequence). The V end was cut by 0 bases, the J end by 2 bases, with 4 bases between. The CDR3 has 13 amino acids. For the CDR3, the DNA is TGTGCCAGCAGCCAAGACGGGAACTATGGCTACACCTTC. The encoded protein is CASSQDGNYGYTF.

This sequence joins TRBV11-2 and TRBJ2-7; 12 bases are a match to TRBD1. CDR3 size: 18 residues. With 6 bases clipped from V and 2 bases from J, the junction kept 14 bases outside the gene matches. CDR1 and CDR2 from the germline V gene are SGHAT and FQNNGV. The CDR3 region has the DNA TGTGCCAGCAGTCCCACCCGCCGGGACAGGGGGCTCCCCTACGAGCAGTACTTC. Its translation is CASSPTRRDRGLPYEQYF. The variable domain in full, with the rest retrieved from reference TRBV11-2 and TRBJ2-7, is EAGVAQSPRYKIIEKRQSVAFWCNPISGHATLYWYQQILGQGPKLLIQFQNNGVVDDSQLPKDRFSAERLKGVDSTLKIQPAKLEDSAVYLCASSPTRRDRGLPYEQYFGPGTRLTVT.